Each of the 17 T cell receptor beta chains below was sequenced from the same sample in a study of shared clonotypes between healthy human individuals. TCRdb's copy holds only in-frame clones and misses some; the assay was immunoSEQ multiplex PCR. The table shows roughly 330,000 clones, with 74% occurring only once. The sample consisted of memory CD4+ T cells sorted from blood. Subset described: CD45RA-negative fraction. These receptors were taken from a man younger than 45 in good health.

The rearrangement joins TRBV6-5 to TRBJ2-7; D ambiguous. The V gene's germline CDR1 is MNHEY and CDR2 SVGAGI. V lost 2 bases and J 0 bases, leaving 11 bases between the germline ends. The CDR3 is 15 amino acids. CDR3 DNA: TGTGCCAGCAGTTACAGTTTCTCCAGCTCCTACGAGCAGTACTTC. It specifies CASSYSFSSSYEQYF.

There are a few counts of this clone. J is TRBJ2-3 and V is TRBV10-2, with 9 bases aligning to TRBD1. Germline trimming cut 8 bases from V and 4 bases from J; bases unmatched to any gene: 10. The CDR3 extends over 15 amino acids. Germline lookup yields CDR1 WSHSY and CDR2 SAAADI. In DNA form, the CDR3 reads TGCGCCAGCGGGGTGACAGGGGGAATTTCAGATACGCAGTATTTT. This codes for CASGVTGGISDTQYF.

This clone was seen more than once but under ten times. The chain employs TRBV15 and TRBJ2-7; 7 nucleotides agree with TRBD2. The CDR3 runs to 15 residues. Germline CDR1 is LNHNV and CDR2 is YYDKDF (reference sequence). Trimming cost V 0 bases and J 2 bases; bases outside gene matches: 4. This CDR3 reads CATSRETSATYEQYF. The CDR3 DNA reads TGTGCCACCAGCAGAGAAACTAGCGCCACCTACGAGCAGTACTTC.

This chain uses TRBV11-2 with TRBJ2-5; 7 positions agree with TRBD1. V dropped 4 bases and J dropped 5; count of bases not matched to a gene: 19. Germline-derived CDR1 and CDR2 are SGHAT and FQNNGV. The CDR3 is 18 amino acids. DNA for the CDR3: TGTGCCAGCAGCTCTTTCCTTTCGGAACAGGGGTTGTTGGAGACCCAGTACTTC. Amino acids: CASSSFLSEQGLLETQYF.

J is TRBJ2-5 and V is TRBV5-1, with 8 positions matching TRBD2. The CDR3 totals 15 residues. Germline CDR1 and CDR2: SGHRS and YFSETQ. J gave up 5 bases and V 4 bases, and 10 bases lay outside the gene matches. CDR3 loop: CASSTIGTRQETQYF. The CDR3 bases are TGCGCCAGCAGCACGATAGGGACTAGACAGGAGACCCAGTACTTC.

CDR3 protein: CASSFVYNEQFF. CDR3 bases: TGTGCCAGCAGCTTTGTTTACAATGAGCAGTTCTTC. V and J are TRBV7-8 and TRBJ2-1, with D hard to call. Trimming removed 3 bases from V and 4 bases from J, with 4 bases in between. Germline V gives CDR1 SGHVS, CDR2 FQNEAQ. The CDR3 is 12 residues long.

CDR3 protein: CASSLRQGPSNEQFF. The CDR3 nucleotides read TGCGCCAGCAGCTTGAGACAGGGGCCATCCAATGAGCAGTTCTTC. The genes are TRBV5-1 and TRBJ2-1, with TRBD1 identical over 8 bases. The V and J ends lost 1 base and 6 bases, in that order; junction bases with no gene match: 6. This CDR3 has 15 amino acids. Germline V gene data show CDR1 as SGHRS and CDR2 as YFSETQ.

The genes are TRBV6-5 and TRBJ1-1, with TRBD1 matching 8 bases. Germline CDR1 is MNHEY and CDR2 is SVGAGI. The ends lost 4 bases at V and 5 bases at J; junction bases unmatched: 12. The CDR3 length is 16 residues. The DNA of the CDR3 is TGTGCCAGCAGTTCCCTCCGACAGGGGACGAAAACTGAAGCTTTCTTT. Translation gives CASSSLRQGTKTEAFF.

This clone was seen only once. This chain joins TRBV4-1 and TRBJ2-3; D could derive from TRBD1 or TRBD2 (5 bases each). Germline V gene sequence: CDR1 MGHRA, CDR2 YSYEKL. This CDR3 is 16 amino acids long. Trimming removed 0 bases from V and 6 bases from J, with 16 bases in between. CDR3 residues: CASSQEGPYSSDTQYF. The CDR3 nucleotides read TGCGCCAGCAGCCAAGAGGGACCTTATTCCTCCGATACGCAGTATTTT.

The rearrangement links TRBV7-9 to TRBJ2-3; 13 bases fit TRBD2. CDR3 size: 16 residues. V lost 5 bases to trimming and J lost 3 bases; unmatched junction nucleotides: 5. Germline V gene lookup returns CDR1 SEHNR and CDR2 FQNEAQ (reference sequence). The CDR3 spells CASSGLAGAPTDTQYF. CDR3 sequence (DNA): TGTGCCAGCAGCGGACTAGCGGGAGCGCCGACAGATACGCAGTATTTT.

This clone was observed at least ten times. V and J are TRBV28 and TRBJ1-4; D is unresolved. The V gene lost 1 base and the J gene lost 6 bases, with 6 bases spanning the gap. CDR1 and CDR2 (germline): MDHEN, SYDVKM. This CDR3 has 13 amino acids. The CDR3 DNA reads TGTGCCAGCAGTTTATTAACGGATGAAAAACTGTTTTTT. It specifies CASSLLTDEKLFF. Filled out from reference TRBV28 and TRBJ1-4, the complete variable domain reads DVKVTQSSRYLVKRTGEKVFLECVQDMDHENMFWYRQDPGLGLRLIYFSYDVKMKEKGDIPEGYSVSREKKERFSLILESASTNQTSMYLCASSLLTDEKLFFGSGTQLSVL.

The CDR3 here is CASSQGRGLADSSYEQYF. CDR3 nucleotides: TGTGCCAGCAGCCAAGGACGGGGACTAGCGGACTCCTCCTACGAGCAGTACTTC. The gene calls are TRBV14 and TRBJ2-7; 11 nucleotides agree with TRBD2. This CDR3 spans 18 amino acids. Germline loops: CDR1 SGHDN, CDR2 FVKESK. Trimming removed 1 base from V and 0 bases from J; junction bases left unmatched: 8.

As DNA, the CDR3 is TGTGCCAGCAGCCGGGGACTAGCGGACAATGAGCAGTTCTTC. Translation: CASSRGLADNEQFF. The chain joins TRBV7-2 to TRBJ2-1; 11 bases are a match to TRBD2. CDR1 and CDR2 from the germline V gene are SGHTA and FQGNSA. This CDR3 has 14 amino acids. The V and J ends lost 5 bases and 5 bases, in that order; junction bases with no gene match: 2.

The CDR3 protein is CASRSGTGSYEQYF. The CDR3 DNA is TGTGCCAGCAGATCCGGGACGGGCTCCTACGAGCAGTACTTC. The chain uses TRBV7-9 and TRBJ2-7; D possibly matches TRBD1 or TRBD2 (5 bases each). This CDR3 has 14 amino acids. Per germline, CDR1 SEHNR and CDR2 FQNEAQ (reference sequence). Trimming removed 6 bases at V and 0 bases at J, with 12 bases between.

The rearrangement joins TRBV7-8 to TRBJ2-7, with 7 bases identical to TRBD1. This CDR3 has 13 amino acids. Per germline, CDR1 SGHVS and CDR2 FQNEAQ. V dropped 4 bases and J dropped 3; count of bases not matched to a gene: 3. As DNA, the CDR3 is TGTGCCAGCAGCTGGACAGGTTTCTACGAGCAGTACTTC. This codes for CASSWTGFYEQYF.

The chain's CDR3 is CASSGLTRNTEAFF. CDR3 nucleotides: TGTGCCAGCAGTGGTCTGACAAGGAACACTGAAGCTTTCTTT. V is TRBV6-1 and J is TRBJ1-1; D remains unclear. The germline gives CDR1 MNHNS, CDR2 SASEGT. This CDR3 comprises 14 residues. V gave up 4 bases and J gave up 1 base, with 10 bases separating them.

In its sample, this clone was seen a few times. The CDR3 is CASSLGGAIEAFF. The CDR3, as DNA: TGTGCCAGCAGCTTAGGTGGGGCCATTGAAGCTTTCTTT. The V gene is TRBV7-8, the J gene TRBJ1-1, with D perhaps TRBD1 (5 bases). V was trimmed by 1 base and J by 7 bases, leaving 10 bases between them. Germline lookup yields CDR1 SGHVS and CDR2 FQNEAQ. The length of the CDR3 is 13 residues.